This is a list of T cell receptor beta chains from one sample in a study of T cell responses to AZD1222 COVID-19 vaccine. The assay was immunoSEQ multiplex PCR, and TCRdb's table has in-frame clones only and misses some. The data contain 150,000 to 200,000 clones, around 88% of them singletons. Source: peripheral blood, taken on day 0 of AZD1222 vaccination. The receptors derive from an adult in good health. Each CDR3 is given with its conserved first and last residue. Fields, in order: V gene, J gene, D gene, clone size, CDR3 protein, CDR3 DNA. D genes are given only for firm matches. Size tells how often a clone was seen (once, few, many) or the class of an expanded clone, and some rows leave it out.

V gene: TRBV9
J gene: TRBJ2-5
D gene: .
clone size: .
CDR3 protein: CASSVDGKETQYF
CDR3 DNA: TGTGCCAGCAGCGTAGACGGGAAAGAGACCCAGTACTTC

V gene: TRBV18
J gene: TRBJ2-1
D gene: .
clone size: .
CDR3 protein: CASSRALGTNEQFF
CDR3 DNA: TGTGCCAGCTCACGGGCTCTCGGTACCAATGAGCAGTTCTTC

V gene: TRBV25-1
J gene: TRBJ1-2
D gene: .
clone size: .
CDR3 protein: CASRHRAYGYTF
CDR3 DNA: TGTGCCAGCAGGCACAGGGCGTACGGCTACACCTTC

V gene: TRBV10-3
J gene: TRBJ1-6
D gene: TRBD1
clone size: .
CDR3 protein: CAISVGTAESPLHF
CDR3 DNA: TGTGCCATAAGTGTAGGGACAGCGGAATCACCCCTCCACTTT

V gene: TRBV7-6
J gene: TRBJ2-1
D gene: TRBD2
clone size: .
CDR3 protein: CASSAPGLAGLGNEQFF
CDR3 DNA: TGTGCCAGCAGCGCCCCAGGACTAGCGGGGCTCGGGAATGAGCAGTTCTTC

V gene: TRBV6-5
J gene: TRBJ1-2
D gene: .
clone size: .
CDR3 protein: CASSYSSGSGYTF
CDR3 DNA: TGTGCCAGCAGTTACTCCTCGGGTTCAGGCTACACCTTC

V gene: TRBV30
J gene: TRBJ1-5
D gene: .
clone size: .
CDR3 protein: CAWSPRGAIRGNQPQHF
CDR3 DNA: TGTGCCTGGAGTCCGCGGGGGGCCATTCGGGGCAATCAGCCCCAGCATTTT

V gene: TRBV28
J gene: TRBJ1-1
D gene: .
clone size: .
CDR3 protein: CASSRWGSARAEAFF
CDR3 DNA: TGTGCCAGCAGCCGATGGGGGTCAGCGAGGGCTGAAGCTTTCTTT

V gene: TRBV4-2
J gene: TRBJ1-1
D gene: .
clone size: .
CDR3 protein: CASSPRTVNTEAFF
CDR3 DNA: TGTGCCAGCAGCCCAAGGACGGTGAACACTGAAGCTTTCTTT

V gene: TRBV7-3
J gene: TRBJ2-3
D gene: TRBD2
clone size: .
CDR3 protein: CASSSGLAGADTQYF
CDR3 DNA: TGTGCCAGCAGCTCAGGACTAGCGGGGGCGGATACGCAGTATTTT

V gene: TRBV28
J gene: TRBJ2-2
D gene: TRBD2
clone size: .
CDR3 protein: CAHAGRGGAGELFF
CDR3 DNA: TGTGCCCACGCCGGGCGGGGGGGCGCCGGGGAGCTGTTTTTT

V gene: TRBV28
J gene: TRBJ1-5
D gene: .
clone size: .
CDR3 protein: CASSLRDRPNQPQHF
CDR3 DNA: TGTGCCAGCAGTTTAAGAGACAGACCAAATCAGCCCCAGCATTTT

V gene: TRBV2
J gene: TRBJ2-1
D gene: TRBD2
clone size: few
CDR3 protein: CASSEYGLASGEQFF
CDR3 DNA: TGTGCCAGCAGCGAATACGGACTAGCCTCGGGTGAGCAGTTCTTC

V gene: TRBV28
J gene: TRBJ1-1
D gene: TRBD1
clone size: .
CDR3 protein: CASRTDRVGSGNTEAFF
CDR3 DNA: TGTGCCAGCAGAACGGACAGGGTGGGCTCGGGGAACACTGAAGCTTTCTTT

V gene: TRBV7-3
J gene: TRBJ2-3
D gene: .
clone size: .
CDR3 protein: CASSRRDTDTQYF
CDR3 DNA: TGTGCCAGCAGTCGACGGGACACAGATACGCAGTATTTT

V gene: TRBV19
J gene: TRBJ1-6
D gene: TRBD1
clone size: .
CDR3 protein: CASSMYRGRDSPLHF
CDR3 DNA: TGTGCCAGTAGTATGTACAGGGGGCGAGATTCACCCCTCCACTTT

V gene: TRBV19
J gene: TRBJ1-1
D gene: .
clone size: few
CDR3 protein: CAEYPSGDMNTEAFF
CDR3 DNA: TGTGCGGAATACCCGTCGGGGGACATGAACACTGAAGCTTTCTTT

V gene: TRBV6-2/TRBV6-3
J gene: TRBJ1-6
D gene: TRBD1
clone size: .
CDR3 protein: CASSYRGPKSYNSPLHF
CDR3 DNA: TGTGCCAGCAGTTATAGGGGGCCGAAATCCTATAATTCACCCCTCCACTTT

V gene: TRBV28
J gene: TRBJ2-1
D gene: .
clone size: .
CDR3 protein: CASKGSEANEQFF
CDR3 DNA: TGTGCCAGCAAGGGTAGCGAGGCGAATGAGCAGTTCTTC

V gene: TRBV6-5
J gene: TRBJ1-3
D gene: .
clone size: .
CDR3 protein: CASSYLHRGGNTIYF
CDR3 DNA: TGTGCCAGCAGTTACTTACATCGGGGTGGAAACACCATATATTTT

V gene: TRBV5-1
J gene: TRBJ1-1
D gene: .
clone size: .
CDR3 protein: CASSFSTTTEAFF
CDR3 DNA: TGCGCCAGCAGCTTCTCTACCACCACTGAAGCTTTCTTT

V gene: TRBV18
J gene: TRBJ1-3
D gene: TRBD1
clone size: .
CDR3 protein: CASSLLEGAHSGNTIYF
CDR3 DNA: TGTGCCAGCTCACTCCTAGAGGGGGCACACTCTGGAAACACCATATATTTT

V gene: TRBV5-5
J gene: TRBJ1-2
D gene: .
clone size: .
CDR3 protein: CASSIRPGIYGYTF
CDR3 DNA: TGTGCCAGCAGCATAAGACCAGGGATCTATGGCTACACCTTC

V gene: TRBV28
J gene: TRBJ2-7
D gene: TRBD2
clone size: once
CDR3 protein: CASSLLGLAGGSYEQYF
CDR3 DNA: TGTGCCAGCAGTCTCCTTGGACTAGCGGGGGGCTCCTACGAGCAGTACTTC

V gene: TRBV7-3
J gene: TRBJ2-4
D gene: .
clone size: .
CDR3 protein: CASSSGGSKNIQYF
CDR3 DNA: TGTGCCAGCAGCTCAGGGGGGAGCAAAAACATTCAGTACTTC

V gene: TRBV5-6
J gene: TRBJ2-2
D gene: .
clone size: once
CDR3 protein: CASSLRAGTGELFF
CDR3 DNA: TGTGCCAGCAGCTTGAGGGCCGGCACCGGGGAGCTGTTTTTT

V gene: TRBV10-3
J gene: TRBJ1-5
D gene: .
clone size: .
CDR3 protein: CAISDRVGGQPQHF
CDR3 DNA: TGTGCCATCAGTGATAGGGTTGGAGGTCAGCCCCAGCATTTT

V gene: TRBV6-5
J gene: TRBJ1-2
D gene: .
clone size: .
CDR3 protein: CASAPALSYGYTF
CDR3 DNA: TGTGCCAGCGCCCCGGCGTTGAGCTATGGCTACACCTTC

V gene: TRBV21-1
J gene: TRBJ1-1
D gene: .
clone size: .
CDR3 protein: CASSKATSTNTEAFF
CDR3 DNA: TGTGCCAGCAGCAAAGCCACATCGACGAACACTGAAGCTTTCTTT

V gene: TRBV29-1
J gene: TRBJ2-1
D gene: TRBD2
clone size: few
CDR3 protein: CSVEPARLAGGSNEQFF
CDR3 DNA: TGCAGCGTTGAACCCGCCCGACTAGCGGGGGGAAGTAATGAGCAGTTCTTC

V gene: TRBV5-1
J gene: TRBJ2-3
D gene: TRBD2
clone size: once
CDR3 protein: CASRDQRGSTDTQYF
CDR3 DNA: TGCGCCAGCAGGGATCAGCGGGGGTCCACAGATACGCAGTATTTT

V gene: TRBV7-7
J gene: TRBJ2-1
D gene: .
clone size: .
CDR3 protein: CASKIWPSSNEQFF
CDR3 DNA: TGTGCCAGCAAAATCTGGCCGAGTTCGAATGAGCAGTTCTTC

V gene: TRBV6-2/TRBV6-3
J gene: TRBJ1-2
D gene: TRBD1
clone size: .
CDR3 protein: CASSPGGVRFGNYGYTF
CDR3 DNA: TGTGCCAGCAGTCCAGGGGGCGTTAGGTTCGGGAACTATGGCTACACCTTC

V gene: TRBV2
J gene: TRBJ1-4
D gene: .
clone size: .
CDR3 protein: CASSEGIGGDEKLFF
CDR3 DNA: TGTGCCAGCAGTGAAGGAATCGGGGGCGATGAAAAACTGTTTTTT